Presented here are 17 T cell receptor beta chains from one specimen sequenced in a study of blood T cell repertoires in COVID-19. Libraries were prepared by immunoSEQ multiplex PCR; TCRdb keeps only in-frame clonotypes and omits some of them. The table has tens of thousands of clones, approximately 88% seen once. The specimen sequenced was peripheral blood. The receptors originated from an older woman with acute or convalescent COVID-19.

CDR3 DNA sequence: TGTGCCAGTAGTAAACAGGGGAGAGAGACCCAGTACTTC. It specifies CASSKQGRETQYF. The chain recombines TRBV19 with TRBJ2-5, with 7 bases that match TRBD1. The V segment lost 4 bases and the J segment 4 bases; nucleotides outside the gene matches: 3. CDR1 and CDR2 from the germline V gene are LNHDA and SQIVND (reference sequence). This CDR3 has 13 residues.

The rearrangement joins TRBV11-3 to TRBJ1-3, with TRBD1 identical over 11 bases. The CDR3 runs 18 residues. Germline-derived CDR1 and CDR2 are SGHNT and YENEEA. J gave up 5 bases and V 6 bases, and 15 bases lay outside the gene matches. CDR3 loop: CASRLSGTGGFVRNTIYF. CDR3 nucleotides: TGTGCCAGCAGGCTTTCCGGGACAGGGGGTTTCGTAAGAAACACCATATATTTT.

This chain uses TRBV7-2 with TRBJ2-7; D perhaps matches TRBD1 (5 bases). This CDR3 is built from 13 residues. Germline V gene sequence: CDR1 SGHTA, CDR2 FQGNSA. Trimming removed 2 bases from V and 2 bases from J, with 7 bases in between. This chain's CDR3 is CASSLSGTYEQYF. CDR3 in DNA: TGTGCCAGCAGCTTATCAGGGACCTACGAGCAGTACTTC.

The V gene is TRBV2, the J gene TRBJ2-1; tentatively, D is TRBD1 (6 bases). CDR1 and CDR2 from the germline V gene are SNHLY and FYNNEI. V was cut by 6 bases and J by 7 bases, with 10 bases left in between. The CDR3 covers 12 residues. This CDR3 is CASRSDSNEQFF. In DNA form, the CDR3 reads TGTGCCAGCAGGTCGGACAGTAATGAGCAGTTCTTC. Supplemented by reference TRBV2 and TRBJ2-1, the full variable domain reads EPEVTQTPSHQVTQMGQEVILRCVPISNHLYFYWYRQILGQKVEFLVSFYNNEISEKSEIFDDQFSVERPDGSNFTLKIRSTKLEDSAMYFCASRSDSNEQFFGPGTRLTVL.

V usage is TRBV5-1 and J usage is TRBJ1-3; D possibly corresponds to TRBD1 (5 bases). Trimming stripped 3 bases from V and 2 bases from J, with 6 bases between. This CDR3 is built from 13 residues. Germline loops: CDR1 SGHRS, CDR2 YFSETQ. The CDR3 sequence is CASSWGAGNTIYF. DNA of the CDR3: TGCGCCAGCAGCTGGGGGGCTGGAAACACCATATATTTT. The full variable domain, completed using reference TRBV5-1 and TRBJ1-3, is KAGVTQTPRYLIKTRGQQVTLSCSPISGHRSVSWYQQTPGQGLQFLFEYFSETQRNKGNFPGRFSGRQFSNSRSEMNVSTLELGDSALYLCASSWGAGNTIYFGEGSWLTVV.

The chain is built from TRBV4-1 and TRBJ2-7; 7 bases agree with TRBD2. V gave up 1 base and J gave up 3 bases; unmatched junction bases: 6. CDR3 length equals 15 residues. Germline V lookup: CDR1 MGHRA, CDR2 YSYEKL. CDR3 region: CASSQGIREVYEQYV. The CDR3 DNA sequence: TGCGCCAGCAGCCAAGGAATCCGGGAGGTCTACGAGCAGTACGTC.

As DNA, the CDR3 is TGTGCCAGCAGTTACTCGAAGAGAGGTGAAAAACTGTTTTTT. Its protein product is CASSYSKRGEKLFF. The rearrangement uses TRBV6-5 and TRBJ1-4; D not certain. V was shortened by 0 bases and J by 7 bases, with 9 bases between the two germline ends. Germline V CDR1 and CDR2: MNHEY, SVGAGI. CDR3 length equals 14 residues.

The chain employs TRBV28 and TRBJ2-3; TRBD2 might be the D (5 bases). With 6 bases removed from V and 5 bases from J, the gap between germline ends came to 9 bases. This CDR3 has 12 residues. Germline CDR1 MDHEN, CDR2 SYDVKM. CDR3 nucleotide sequence: TGTGCCAGCAGAGCCCGGGAAGATACGCAGTATTTT. Translating it yields CASRAREDTQYF. Based on the CDR3 plus reference TRBV28 and TRBJ2-3, the full variable domain is DVKVTQSSRYLVKRTGEKVFLECVQDMDHENMFWYRQDPGLGLRLIYFSYDVKMKEKGDIPEGYSVSREKKERFSLILESASTNQTSMYLCASRAREDTQYFGPGTRLTVL.

This chain joins TRBV28 and TRBJ1-2; 7 bases fit TRBD1. The V and J ends lost 6 bases and 5 bases, in that order; junction bases with no gene match: 9. The CDR3 is 14 amino acids. Per the germline V gene, CDR1 is MDHEN and CDR2 is SYDVKM. DNA of the CDR3: TGTGCCAGCAGCACGCCGGGACAGATATATGGCTACACCTTC. Translation gives CASSTPGQIYGYTF.

J is TRBJ2-7 and V is TRBV19, with D unresolved. Trimming took 0 bases from V and 3 from J, leaving 12 bases between them. Germline values: CDR1 LNHDA, CDR2 SQIVND (reference sequence). The CDR3 has 15 amino acids. The CDR3: CASSIDRNTGYEQYF. The CDR3 DNA is TGTGCCAGTAGTATAGATCGAAATACGGGCTACGAGCAGTACTTC.

The CDR3 nucleotides are TGTGCCAGCTCACCTGAGGACAATGAGCAGTTCTTC. This translates into CASSPEDNEQFF. This chain joins TRBV18 and TRBJ2-1; D gene unclear. The CDR3 has 12 amino acids. Germline loops: CDR1 KGHSH, CDR2 LQKENI. The V end was cut by 3 bases, the J end by 5 bases, with 5 bases between. The full variable domain, in which reference TRBV18 and TRBJ2-1 provide the parts outside the CDR3, is NAGVMQNPRHLVRRRGQEARLRCSPMKGHSHVYWYRQLPEEGLKFMVYLQKENIIDESGMPKERFSAEFPKEGPSILRIQQVVRGDSAAYFCASSPEDNEQFFGPGTRLTVL.

This clone appeared once. The chain is built from TRBV5-1 and TRBJ1-1; 7 nucleotides align to TRBD1. Germline V gene sequence: CDR1 SGHRS, CDR2 YFSETQ. V was clipped by 6 bases and J by 1 base; unmatched bases: 6. This CDR3 has 14 amino acids. The CDR3 protein is CASTLQGTNTEAFF. In DNA, the CDR3 is TGCGCCAGCACCTTACAGGGGACGAACACTGAAGCTTTCTTT. Drawing the rest from reference TRBV5-1 and TRBJ1-1, the complete variable domain is KAGVTQTPRYLIKTRGQQVTLSCSPISGHRSVSWYQQTPGQGLQFLFEYFSETQRNKGNFPGRFSGRQFSNSRSEMNVSTLELGDSALYLCASTLQGTNTEAFFGQGTRLTVV.

This clone has a single count. The chain is built from TRBV27 and TRBJ1-5, with D perhaps TRBD1 (6 bases). Germline V lookup: CDR1 MNHEY, CDR2 SMNVEV (reference sequence). The CDR3 has 14 residues. Between the trimmed V and J ends, which lost 8 bases and 0 bases, there was a span of 11 bases. This CDR3 reads CASDRSISNQPQHF. Written as DNA, the CDR3 is TGTGCCAGCGACAGGTCAATTAGCAATCAGCCCCAGCATTTT.

This sequence joins TRBV6-2 or TRBV6-3 and TRBJ2-3; 7 bases fit TRBD1. Germline V gives CDR1 MNHEY, CDR2 SVGEGT. The CDR3 length is 16 residues. Trimming removed 0 bases from V and 0 bases from J; junction bases left unmatched: 3. In DNA, the CDR3 is TGTGCCAGCAGTTACTCGACAGGGAAGAGCACAGATACGCAGTATTTT. This sequence encodes CASSYSTGKSTDTQYF.

The V and J genes are TRBV21-1 and TRBJ1-5. TRBV21-1 is given as a pseudogene. The CDR3 loop spans 16 amino acids. CDR3 sequence: CASSPQPWGGNQPQHF. DNA of the CDR3: TGTGCCAGCAGCCCCCAACCTTGGGGGGGCAATCAGCCCCAGCATTTT.

This clone was observed a few times. The chain uses TRBV24-1 and TRBJ1-1; 7 nucleotides line up with TRBD1. Germline lookup yields CDR1 KGHDR and CDR2 SFDVKD. CDR3 length equals 14 residues. The ends lost 7 bases at V and 1 base at J; junction bases unmatched: 5. In DNA, the CDR3 is TGTGCCACCAGACAGACAGGGCAGAACACTGAAGCTTTCTTT. Amino acid sequence: CATRQTGQNTEAFF.

The rearrangement joins TRBV6-2 or TRBV6-3 to TRBJ2-7, with 7 bases matching TRBD1. The CDR3 is 15 residues long. The J segment lost 2 bases and the V segment lost 0 bases, leaving 4 bases of the junction unmatched. Looked up from germline, CDR1 is MNHEY and CDR2 is SVGEGT. The CDR3 bases are TGTGCCAGCAGTTACTCGGCGACAGGGACCTACGAGCAGTACTTC. Protein product: CASSYSATGTYEQYF.